This TCR beta chain was observed in a study of blood T cell repertoires in COVID-19. Some clones are missing from TCRdb's copy, which holds only in-frame ones; the method was immunoSEQ multiplex PCR. The sample includes about 15,000 clones, 70% to 90% of them seen just once. This sequence was found in a human donor in a cohort sampled during active COVID-19. Material: peripheral blood.

The CDR3, as DNA: TGTGCCAGCAGGGACAACCAAGAGACCCAGTACTTC. Its protein product is CASRDNQETQYF. The chain couples TRBV2 to TRBJ2-5; D perhaps matches TRBD1 (5 bases). Per the germline V gene, CDR1 is SNHLY and CDR2 is FYNNEI. The CDR3 loop spans 12 amino acids. Trimming cost V 6 bases and J 0 bases, with 5 bases left between them.